One and the same sample provided the 21 T cell receptor beta chains below, sequenced in a study of blood T cell repertoires in COVID-19. Sequenced by immunoSEQ multiplex PCR; TCRdb stores in-frame clones only, minus some. The sample has around 130,000 clones, 84% seen once; the top ten hold approximately 8%. Input material: peripheral blood. These receptors came from a human donor in a cohort sampled during active COVID-19.

The rearrangement links TRBV5-1 to TRBJ2-7, with TRBD1 as a possible D gene (5 bases). Looked up from germline, CDR1 is SGHRS and CDR2 is YFSETQ. The CDR3 covers 13 residues. V was pared by 0 bases and J by 5 bases, with 9 bases between. The CDR3 DNA reads as TGCGCCAGCAGCTTGGTAGGGGCCCACGAGCAGTACTTC. Amino acid sequence: CASSLVGAHEQYF.

The sample holds one count of this clone. One junction end disagrees with the germline gene, perhaps due to a read error. The chain carries TRBV29-1 and TRBJ1-1; 10 positions match TRBD1. This CDR3 comprises 13 residues. CDR1 and CDR2 (germline): SQVTM, ANQGSEA. The CDR3 region is CTIRGQGNAEAFF. In DNA form, the CDR3 reads TGCACAATCCGGGGACAGGGGAACGCTGAAGCTTTCTTT.

On this clone: The same CDR3 arises from other DNA sequences in this sample as well. V is TRBV2 and J is TRBJ2-2, with D possibly matching TRBD1 (5 bases). Germline-derived CDR1 and CDR2 are SNHLY and FYNNEI. Between the trimmed V and J ends, which lost 4 bases and 7 bases, there was a span of 10 bases. This CDR3 is built from 13 residues. The CDR3 loop reads CASSAQGGGELFF. The CDR3 region has the DNA TGTGCCAGCAGTGCTCAGGGTGGCGGGGAGCTGTTTTTT.

J is TRBJ1-6 and V is TRBV28; D possibly corresponds to TRBD1 (5 bases). The CDR3 consists of 14 residues. Looked up from germline, CDR1 is MDHEN and CDR2 is SYDVKM. Between the trimmed V and J ends, which lost 4 bases and 7 bases, there was a span of 11 bases. The chain's CDR3 is CASSSPGLNSPLHF. CDR3 coding DNA: TGTGCCAGCAGTTCCCCGGGACTCAATTCACCCCTCCACTTT.

The chain links TRBV7-9 to TRBJ2-2; the match to TRBD1 covers 10 bases. This CDR3 has 16 amino acids. Germline loops: CDR1 SEHNR, CDR2 FQNEAQ (reference sequence). With 3 bases clipped from V and 4 bases from J, the junction kept 5 bases outside the gene matches. CDR3 in DNA: TGTGCCAGCAGCTTTGACAGGGGGCTTAGCACCGGGGAGCTGTTTTTT. It translates to CASSFDRGLSTGELFF.

The gene calls are TRBV20-1 and TRBJ1-1; perhaps TRBD1 as D (5 bases). Germline assignment: CDR1 DFQATT and CDR2 SNEGSKA (reference sequence). This CDR3 contains 11 residues. Trimming took 6 bases from V and 12 from J, leaving 17 bases between them. The CDR3 loop reads CSARDSPDSFF. DNA of the CDR3: TGCAGTGCACGCGACAGCCCTGATTCTTTCTTT.

The V call is TRBV5-1, the J call TRBJ2-1; a possible D gene is TRBD2 (6 bases). Trimming stripped 2 bases from V and 5 bases from J, with 11 bases between. The CDR3 extends over 14 amino acids. Germline CDR1 reads SGHRS; CDR2 reads YFSETQ. CDR3 sequence (DNA): TGCGCCAGCAGCTTTGGGACTCTAAACAATGAGCAGTTCTTC. Its protein is CASSFGTLNNEQFF. Using reference TRBV5-1 and TRBJ2-1 for the parts outside the CDR3, the full variable domain is KAGVTQTPRYLIKTRGQQVTLSCSPISGHRSVSWYQQTPGQGLQFLFEYFSETQRNKGNFPGRFSGRQFSNSRSEMNVSTLELGDSALYLCASSFGTLNNEQFFGPGTRLTVL.

V usage is TRBV28 and J usage is TRBJ2-1; no definite D call. The ends were cut back, 4 bases at V and 10 bases at J, with 11 bases in the middle. Germline V gene data show CDR1 as MDHEN and CDR2 as SYDVKM. The CDR3 consists of 12 residues. The DNA for the CDR3 is TGTGCCAGCAGTTCGGGTTCTCGGGAGCAGTTCTTC. Its protein is CASSSGSREQFF.

The gene calls are TRBV27 and TRBJ2-7; 10 bases agree with TRBD1. This CDR3 comprises 15 residues. Per germline, CDR1 MNHEY and CDR2 SMNVEV (reference sequence). Losses at the gene ends were 4 bases for V and 4 bases for J; bases not matched to a gene: 7. CDR3 amino acids: CASSSRTGGTYEQYF. CDR3 in DNA: TGTGCCAGCAGTTCTCGGACAGGGGGAACTTACGAGCAGTACTTC.

V gene TRBV19 combines with J gene TRBJ2-7; D is possibly TRBD1 (6 bases). The CDR3 length is 14 residues. Germline V gives CDR1 LNHDA, CDR2 SQIVND (reference sequence). V lost 5 bases and J 4 bases, leaving 15 bases between the germline ends. The CDR3 spells CASSPDRFTYEQYF. CDR3 sequence (DNA): TGTGCCAGTAGTCCCGACAGGTTTACTTACGAGCAGTACTTC.

A few counts support this clone. The chain couples TRBV14 to TRBJ2-2, with TRBD1 as a possible D gene (8 bases). Per the germline V gene, CDR1 is SGHDN and CDR2 is FVKESK. CDR3 length: 16 amino acids. V was trimmed by 2 bases and J by 5 bases, leaving 15 bases between them. The chain's CDR3 is CASSQIGQGGTGELFF. CDR3 DNA sequence: TGTGCCAGCAGCCAAATCGGACAGGGAGGGACCGGGGAGCTGTTTTTT.

The V call is TRBV19, the J call TRBJ1-2; 8 bases agree with TRBD1. The germline V gene encodes CDR1 LNHDA and CDR2 SQIVND (reference sequence). The CDR3 sequence is 15 residues long. The J segment lost 5 bases and the V segment lost 5 bases, leaving 10 bases of the junction unmatched. This chain's CDR3 is CASSPRTGPRYGYTF. The CDR3 DNA reads TGTGCCAGTAGTCCACGGACAGGGCCGCGGTATGGCTACACCTTC.

The chain uses TRBV6-5 and TRBJ1-3; D ambiguous. Germline lookup yields CDR1 MNHEY and CDR2 SVGAGI. Trimming stripped 5 bases from V and 0 bases from J, with 11 bases between. This CDR3 comprises 15 residues. The CDR3 here is CASSSHLYSGNTIYF. The CDR3 nucleotides read TGTGCCAGCAGTAGCCACCTTTACTCTGGAAACACCATATATTTT.

On this clone itself: Other DNA sequences in this specimen translate into the identical CDR3. The V gene is TRBV5-1, the J gene TRBJ2-3, with 9 bases fitting TRBD2. The CDR3 length is 15 residues. The V and J ends lost 5 bases and 3 bases, in that order; junction bases with no gene match: 7. Per the germline V gene, CDR1 is SGHRS and CDR2 is YFSETQ. CDR3 DNA: TGCGCCAGCAGTCTGGGTAGCGGGGGTACAGATACGCAGTATTTT. Its translation is CASSLGSGGTDTQYF.

This clone was counted only a few times. This sequence joins TRBV14 and TRBJ2-3, with 14 nucleotides matching TRBD2. The CDR3 is 18 amino acids. Germline V CDR1 and CDR2: SGHDN, FVKESK. The V and J ends lost 5 bases and 1 base, in that order; junction bases with no gene match: 8. The CDR3 loop is CASSNPGLAGAGTDTQYF. CDR3 nucleotide sequence: TGTGCCAGCAGCAACCCGGGACTAGCGGGGGCTGGCACAGATACGCAGTATTTT.

This clone was seen a single time. The rearrangement links TRBV14 to TRBJ2-3; D might be TRBD2 (7 bases). V was cut by 0 bases and J by 2 bases, with 15 bases left in between. CDR1 is SGHDN, CDR2 FVKESK, per germline. This CDR3 comprises 17 residues. The CDR3 DNA sequence: TGTGCCAGCAGCCAAGATCTCGCGGGGGCCCACACAGATACGCAGTATTTT. Translated: CASSQDLAGAHTDTQYF.

V gene TRBV5-1 combines with J gene TRBJ1-1, with a weak D call TRBD1 (5 bases). From germline, CDR1 is SGHRS and CDR2 YFSETQ. The CDR3 has 16 residues. The V and J ends lost 3 bases and 2 bases respectively, with 17 bases between them. CDR3 bases: TGCGCCAGCAGCTCCAACGGACATTACCCAAACACTGAAGCTTTCTTT. It is translated as CASSSNGHYPNTEAFF.

The chain recombines TRBV11-3 with TRBJ1-1, with D possibly being TRBD1 (6 bases). Trimming left V 6 bases short and J 4 bases short, with 15 bases between. CDR3 length: 14 residues. Per germline, CDR1 SGHNT and CDR2 YENEEA. CDR3 sequence reads: CASSNNRVPTEAFF. In DNA form, the CDR3 reads TGTGCCAGCAGTAATAACAGGGTACCCACTGAAGCTTTCTTT.

The J gene is TRBJ2-4, the V gene TRBV3-1 (or the pseudogene TRBV3-2); D possibly corresponds to TRBD2 (6 bases). The CDR3 sequence is 17 residues long. The V and J ends lost 4 bases and 4 bases respectively, with 20 bases between them. CDR1 and CDR2 from the germline V gene are LGHDT and YNNKEL (reference sequence). The CDR3 DNA reads TGTGCCAGCAGCCTTTCAGGGCTCGGAGGGACGAAAAACATTCAGTACTTC. This sequence encodes CASSLSGLGGTKNIQYF.

The V and J genes are TRBV2 and TRBJ2-4, with 15 positions matching TRBD2. Germline values: CDR1 SNHLY, CDR2 FYNNEI. This CDR3 has 15 residues. J was trimmed by 8 bases and V by 8 bases; bases with no gene match: 7. The CDR3 bases are TGTGCCAGCCGAGGGACTAGCGGGGGGTTAGACATTCAGTACTTC. Amino acids: CASRGTSGGLDIQYF.

This clone was found once. V and J are TRBV19 and TRBJ2-5; TRBD1 matches 8 bases. The CDR3 has 15 amino acids. V trimming: 4 bases; J trimming: 1 base; junction bases outside the gene matches: 5. Germline lookup yields CDR1 LNHDA and CDR2 SQIVND (reference sequence). Written as DNA, the CDR3 is TGTGCCAGTAGTACAACGGGACAGGCCCAAGAGACCCAGTACTTC. Amino acids: CASSTTGQAQETQYF.